A selection of T cell receptor beta chains follows, all from one sample in a study of T cells in Graves' hyperthyroidism and ophthalmopathy. From the multiplex PCR reads, TCRdb called clonotypes with MiXCR, one entry per CDR3 protein. Here the sample spans about 640,000 distinct CDR3 sequences, 20% to 25% being singletons. The specimen sequenced was blood. These receptors were collected from a man aged 25-40 years with Graves' ophthalmopathy. The CDR3 runs from the conserved cysteine through the conserved F or W. Fields, in order: clone size, V gene, J gene, CDR3 protein. Size is omitted from some rows. Given values are once, few, many or a class for expanded clones.

clone_size: many
v_call: TRBV28
j_call: TRBJ2-5
cdr3_aa: CASSWGIEETQYF

clone_size: few
v_call: TRBV10-3
j_call: TRBJ2-1
cdr3_aa: CAISEGGEQFF

clone_size: -
v_call: TRBV6-2/TRBV6-3
j_call: TRBJ2-2
cdr3_aa: CASSYSTGGPGTGELFF

clone_size: few
v_call: TRBV7-9
j_call: TRBJ2-1
cdr3_aa: CASRSAGGPVNEQFF

clone_size: few
v_call: TRBV20-1
j_call: TRBJ2-4
cdr3_aa: CSASMAGDPKNIQYF

clone_size: -
v_call: TRBV29-1
j_call: TRBJ2-6
cdr3_aa: CSVEEAGTGANVLTF

clone_size: many
v_call: TRBV20-1
j_call: TRBJ1-1
cdr3_aa: CSPTTNTEAFF

clone_size: once
v_call: TRBV28
j_call: TRBJ2-3
cdr3_aa: CASPPRDRGRGDTQYF

clone_size: many
v_call: TRBV20-1
j_call: TRBJ2-5
cdr3_aa: CSANAREGLGTQYF

clone_size: -
v_call: TRBV13
j_call: TRBJ2-7
cdr3_aa: CASSFEPGLAHEQYF

clone_size: -
v_call: TRBV12-3/TRBV12-4
j_call: TRBJ2-5
cdr3_aa: CASSSPLGREGGETQYF

clone_size: few
v_call: TRBV5-1
j_call: TRBJ1-6
cdr3_aa: CASSLVGEANSPLHF

clone_size: -
v_call: TRBV29-1
j_call: TRBJ1-2
cdr3_aa: CSVLVGRPNYGYTF